The clone carrying this T cell receptor (beta chain) was seen just once. Its antigen remains unidentified. Assay: immunoSEQ multiplex PCR; the TCRdb copy retains only in-frame clones and omits some. The sample has nearly 20,000 clones, approximately 86% seen once. This entry belongs to a study of graft-versus-host responses after intestinal transplantation. Study-wide points: The presence of high graft-versus-host to host-versus-graft clonal ratios in allografts characterized patients with graft-donor T cell macrochimerism.

V trimming: 2 bases; J trimming: 3 bases; junction bases outside the gene matches: 5. This CDR3 spans 15 amino acids. Germline V lookup: CDR1 KGHSH, CDR2 LQKENI. This specimen was PBMCs, taken 220 to 240 days after intestinal transplant. The chain carries TRBV18 and TRBJ2-5; 8 positions match TRBD1. The TCR comes from a human patient who received an intestinal transplant, so some T cells may come from the graft donor. CDR3 bases: TGTGCCAGCTCACCAGGACAGGGAGTTGAAGAGACCCAGTACTTC. Encoded protein: CASSPGQGVEETQYF.